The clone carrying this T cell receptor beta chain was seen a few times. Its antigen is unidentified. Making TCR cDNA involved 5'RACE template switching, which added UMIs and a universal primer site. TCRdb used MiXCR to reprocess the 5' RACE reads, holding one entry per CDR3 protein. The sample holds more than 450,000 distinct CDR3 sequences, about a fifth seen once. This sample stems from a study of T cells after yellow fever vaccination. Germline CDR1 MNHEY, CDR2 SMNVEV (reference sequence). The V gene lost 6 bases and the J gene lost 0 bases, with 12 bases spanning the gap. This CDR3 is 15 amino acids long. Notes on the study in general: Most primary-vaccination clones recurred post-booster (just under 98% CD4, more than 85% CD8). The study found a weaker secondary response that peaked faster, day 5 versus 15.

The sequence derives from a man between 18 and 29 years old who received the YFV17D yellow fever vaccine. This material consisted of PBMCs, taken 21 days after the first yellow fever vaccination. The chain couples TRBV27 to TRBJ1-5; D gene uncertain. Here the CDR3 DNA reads TGTGCCAGCAGGAAATACAGAGATAGCAATCAGCCCCAGCATTTT. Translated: CASRKYRDSNQPQHF.